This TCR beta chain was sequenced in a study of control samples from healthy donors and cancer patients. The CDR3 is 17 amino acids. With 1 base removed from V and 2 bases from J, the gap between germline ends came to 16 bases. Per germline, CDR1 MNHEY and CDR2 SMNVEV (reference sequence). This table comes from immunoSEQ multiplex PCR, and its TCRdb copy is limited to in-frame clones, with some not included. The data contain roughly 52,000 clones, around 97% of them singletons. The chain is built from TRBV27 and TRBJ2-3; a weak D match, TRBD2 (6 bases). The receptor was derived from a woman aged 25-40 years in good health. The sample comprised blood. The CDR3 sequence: CASSLFSGTLNTDTQYF. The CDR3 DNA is TGTGCCAGCAGTTTATTTTCCGGGACTCTGAACACAGATACGCAGTATTTT.